The 9 T cell receptor beta chains below all came from one sample that was sequenced in a study of blood T cell repertoires in COVID-19. Clones were sequenced by immunoSEQ multiplex PCR, and TCRdb holds only the in-frame ones, with some missing. In the table there are fewer than 90,000 clones, more than 90% of which are singletons. Material: peripheral blood. The receptors shown here come from a human donor with active COVID-19. The donor label of this sample is uncertain.

The chain uses TRBV6-5 and TRBJ2-1; perhaps TRBD1 as D (5 bases). V shed 8 bases and J shed 5 bases, with 10 bases lying between them. The CDR3 contains 12 residues. The germline V gene has CDR1 MNHEY and CDR2 SVGAGI. In DNA form, the CDR3 reads TGTGCCAGCCGAAGGGGCAACAATGAGCAGTTCTTC. Translating gives CASRRGNNEQFF.

A single count supports this clone. The chain joins TRBV18 to TRBJ2-7; TRBD2 aligns across 7 bases. The trim removed 3 bases at V and 2 bases at J, leaving 4 bases unmatched. The CDR3 covers 14 residues. The germline CDR1 and CDR2 sequences are KGHSH and LQKENI. CDR3 in amino acids: CASSPERGAYEQYF. The CDR3 bases are TGTGCCAGCTCACCGGAGCGGGGTGCCTACGAGCAGTACTTC.

The chain is built from TRBV7-9 and TRBJ1-2; D call uncertain. The length of the CDR3 is 13 residues. V lost 0 bases and J 4 bases, leaving 6 bases between the germline ends. Germline V gene lookup returns CDR1 SEHNR and CDR2 FQNEAQ (reference sequence). CDR3 DNA: TGTGCCAGCAGCTTAGCGCACTTCTATGGCTACACCTTC. This sequence encodes CASSLAHFYGYTF.

The chain recombines TRBV27 with TRBJ1-2, with 8 bases matching TRBD1. J gave up 9 bases and V 4 bases, and 4 bases lay outside the gene matches. The germline gives CDR1 MNHEY, CDR2 SMNVEV (reference sequence). The CDR3 consists of 12 residues. The CDR3 DNA reads as TGTGCCAGCAGTTATTCAGGGGGCAGCTACACCTTC. Its protein is CASSYSGGSYTF.

The chain recombines TRBV28 with TRBJ1-6; TRBD1 matches at 7 bases. CDR1 MDHEN and CDR2 SYDVKM come from the germline V gene. The V and J ends lost 10 bases and 7 bases, in that order; junction bases with no gene match: 16. The CDR3 loop spans 16 amino acids. Here the CDR3 DNA reads TGTGCCACCAATAGCGGTTCGGCAGGGGGGAATTCACCCCTCCACTTT. It translates to CATNSGSAGGNSPLHF.

The chain is built from TRBV5-1 and TRBJ2-5; weak D call: TRBD2 (6 bases). Looked up from germline, CDR1 is SGHRS and CDR2 is YFSETQ. The ends were cut back, 1 base at V and 2 bases at J, with 9 bases in the middle. There are 14 residues in the CDR3. Here the CDR3 DNA reads TGCGCCAGCAGCTTGCTCGCGGGGCAAGAGACCCAGTACTTC. It specifies CASSLLAGQETQYF.

The rearrangement joins TRBV18 to TRBJ2-3; a weak D match, TRBD2 (6 bases). The length of the CDR3 is 17 residues. Trimming took 6 bases from V and 5 from J, leaving 24 bases between them. The germline CDR1 and CDR2 sequences are KGHSH and LQKENI. The CDR3 loop reads CASSPMMPSRGIDTQYF. CDR3 DNA: TGTGCCAGCTCCCCTATGATGCCCTCGCGGGGAATAGATACGCAGTATTTT.

The J gene is TRBJ2-2, the V gene TRBV7-2, with D maybe TRBD1 (6 bases). In germline, CDR1 is SGHTA, CDR2 FQGNSA. The CDR3 is 16 residues long. V lost 3 bases and J lost 1, with 12 bases in between. The CDR3 nucleotides read TGTGCCAGCAGCTTCACACGAGGGGGGAACACCGGGGAGCTGTTTTTT. It yields the protein CASSFTRGGNTGELFF. Supplemented by reference TRBV7-2 and TRBJ2-2, the full variable domain reads GAGVSQSPSNKVTEKGKDVELRCDPISGHTALYWYRQSLGQGLEFLIYFQGNSAPDKSGLPSDRFSAERTGGSVSTLTIQRTQQEDSAVYLCASSFTRGGNTGELFFGEGSRLTVL.

The chain employs TRBV5-1 and TRBJ1-5; tentatively, D is TRBD1 (6 bases). The V end was cut by 4 bases, the J end by 5 bases, with 16 bases between. The CDR3 is made up of 15 amino acids. CDR1 is SGHRS, CDR2 YFSETQ, per germline. The CDR3 DNA follows: TGCGCCAGCAGCCCCGAGATAGGGGGATATCAGCCCCAGCATTTT. Its translation is CASSPEIGGYQPQHF.